In its sample, the clone carrying this T cell receptor beta chain was seen once. The donors were members of the validation cohort comprising over a hundred subjects, separate from the roughly 680-subject first cohort. With 4 bases removed from V and 6 bases from J, the gap between germline ends came to 13 bases. CDR1 and CDR2 (germline): SGHTA, FQGTGA. This CDR3 has 13 amino acids. The sample belongs to a study of cytomegalovirus exposure and HLA in healthy donors. Study information: The approximately 110 validation repertoires and the approximately 700 first-cohort repertoires shared a platform, a later analysis reported.

Method: immunoSEQ multiplex PCR; TCRdb's copy keeps in-frame clones and lacks some. Of around 300,000 clones in the sample, 80% to 90% were seen once. This chain links TRBV7-3 with TRBJ2-7, with D perhaps TRBD1 (6 bases). Specimen: PBMCs. This TCR derives from a woman aged 18-35 years in good health and CMV-seronegative. CDR3 residues: CASSSGGTSEQYF. CDR3 DNA sequence: TGTGCCAGCAGCTCGGGTGGGACATCCGAGCAGTACTTC.